Listed below are T cell receptor beta chains from one sample, sequenced in a study of blood T cell repertoires in COVID-19. Using immunoSEQ multiplex PCR, the repertoire was profiled, and TCRdb retains in-frame clones only, with some absent. The sample records a few hundred thousand clones, almost 90% being singletons. Sequencing was performed on peripheral blood. The receptors come from a woman between 55 and 75 years old with COVID-19, enrolled during active disease. The CDR3 runs from the conserved cysteine through the conserved F or W.

len: 16; v_gene: TRBV13; j_gene: TRBJ1-4; CDR3aa: CASSRRMEQGGEKLFF
len: 14; v_gene: TRBV4-3; j_gene: TRBJ2-1; CDR3aa: CASSQVWGGNEQFF
len: 15; v_gene: TRBV27; j_gene: TRBJ1-5; CDR3aa: CASSLFPGGNQPQHF
len: 15; v_gene: TRBV6-2/TRBV6-3; j_gene: TRBJ2-5; CDR3aa: CASSFKLAGAGAQYF
len: 16; v_gene: TRBV6-2/TRBV6-3; j_gene: TRBJ1-5; CDR3aa: CASSYARGTGNQPQHF
len: 12; v_gene: TRBV2; j_gene: TRBJ1-1; CDR3aa: CASRGQGTEAFF
len: 13; v_gene: TRBV5-1; j_gene: TRBJ2-1; CDR3aa: CASSIASGNEQFF
len: 15; v_gene: TRBV5-1; j_gene: TRBJ1-6; CDR3aa: CASSPGGARNSPLHF
len: 15; v_gene: TRBV18; j_gene: TRBJ1-2; CDR3aa: CASSPSGTGFYGYTF
len: 16; v_gene: TRBV9; j_gene: TRBJ2-2; CDR3aa: CASSVERGRRTGELFF
len: 15; v_gene: TRBV9; j_gene: TRBJ1-2; CDR3aa: CASSVGGRTGEGYTF
len: 17; v_gene: TRBV7-6; j_gene: TRBJ2-6; CDR3aa: CASSFTGGGSGANVLTF
len: 11; v_gene: TRBV9; j_gene: TRBJ2-7; CDR3aa: CASGRDYEQYF
len: 13; v_gene: TRBV6-2/TRBV6-3; j_gene: TRBJ2-7; CDR3aa: CASSYDRTYEQYF
len: 14; v_gene: TRBV3-1/TRBV3-2; j_gene: TRBJ2-5; CDR3aa: CASSQGAIQETQYF
len: 14; v_gene: TRBV29-1; j_gene: TRBJ2-1; CDR3aa: CSVGQFSSYNEQFF
len: 15; v_gene: TRBV7-3; j_gene: TRBJ2-5; CDR3aa: CASSLKTGIGETQYF
len: 15; v_gene: TRBV6-5; j_gene: TRBJ2-3; CDR3aa: CASSYGTGDGDTQYF
len: 18; v_gene: TRBV5-4; j_gene: TRBJ1-2; CDR3aa: CASSLGGWRTGLESGYTF
len: 18; v_gene: TRBV19; j_gene: TRBJ2-1; CDR3aa: CASSPGTSGGAAYNEQFF
len: 12; v_gene: TRBV5-8; j_gene: TRBJ2-1; CDR3aa: CASSFAYNEQFF
len: 16; v_gene: TRBV4-1; j_gene: TRBJ2-6; CDR3aa: CASSQVRFSGANVLTF
len: 14; v_gene: TRBV30; j_gene: TRBJ2-1; CDR3aa: CAWAGWSSYNEQFF
len: 14; v_gene: TRBV5-4; j_gene: TRBJ2-5; CDR3aa: CASSRQGGQETQYF
len: 17; v_gene: TRBV7-9; j_gene: TRBJ1-4; CDR3aa: CASSLGGTGLTNEKLFF
len: 11; v_gene: TRBV20-1; j_gene: TRBJ1-2; CDR3aa: CSAQMDSGYTF
len: 13; v_gene: TRBV5-1; j_gene: TRBJ1-5; CDR3aa: CASSQEPGQPQHF
len: 12; v_gene: TRBV9; j_gene: TRBJ2-4; CDR3aa: CASSVKKWTRDF
len: 13; v_gene: TRBV4-2; j_gene: TRBJ2-7; CDR3aa: CASAGETTYEQYF
len: 15; v_gene: TRBV27; j_gene: TRBJ1-1; CDR3aa: CASRRYRTGGFEAFF
len: 15; v_gene: TRBV7-2; j_gene: TRBJ2-3; CDR3aa: CASSQAGHSTDTQYF
len: 16; v_gene: TRBV5-1; j_gene: TRBJ2-1; CDR3aa: CASSLEASLSYNEQFF
len: 16; v_gene: TRBV4-2; j_gene: TRBJ1-2; CDR3aa: CASSQPGTGGGYGYTF
len: 15; v_gene: TRBV21-1; j_gene: TRBJ1-1; CDR3aa: CASSIPQASRTEAFF
len: 15; v_gene: TRBV9; j_gene: TRBJ2-1; CDR3aa: CASSVAGARAYEQFF
len: 13; v_gene: TRBV18; j_gene: TRBJ2-5; CDR3aa: CASSLTQEATQYF
len: 13; v_gene: TRBV6-5; j_gene: TRBJ2-1; CDR3aa: CASRTSGDYEQFF
len: 13; v_gene: TRBV19; j_gene: TRBJ1-6; CDR3aa: CASSGGLNSPLHF
len: 17; v_gene: TRBV6-2/TRBV6-3; j_gene: TRBJ2-7; CDR3aa: CASSYHPGTGDGYEQYF
len: 14; v_gene: TRBV5-1; j_gene: TRBJ1-2; CDR3aa: CASSLQGGFYGYTF
len: 14; v_gene: TRBV29-1; j_gene: TRBJ2-3; CDR3aa: CSVDAEPSTDTQYF
len: 16; v_gene: TRBV7-2; j_gene: TRBJ2-3; CDR3aa: CASSLVGTPSTDTQYF
len: 13; v_gene: TRBV3-1/TRBV3-2; j_gene: TRBJ2-5; CDR3aa: CASRTNDGETQYF
len: 14; v_gene: TRBV7-9; j_gene: TRBJ2-7; CDR3aa: CASSLEGGASRRYF
len: 16; v_gene: TRBV4-2; j_gene: TRBJ2-1; CDR3aa: CASSSDERGHYNEQFF
len: 14; v_gene: TRBV7-3; j_gene: TRBJ2-7; CDR3aa: CASSLTDSTYEQYF
len: 14; v_gene: TRBV19; j_gene: TRBJ1-1; CDR3aa: CASSIGSANTEAFF
len: 21; v_gene: TRBV5-1; j_gene: TRBJ2-3; CDR3aa: CASSLAGAGVTQSSYTDTQYF
len: 13; v_gene: TRBV7-8; j_gene: TRBJ2-5; CDR3aa: CASSFRGQETQYF
len: 14; v_gene: TRBV6-2/TRBV6-3; j_gene: TRBJ2-7; CDR3aa: CASSYSTAAHEQYF
len: 13; v_gene: TRBV7-9; j_gene: TRBJ2-2; CDR3aa: CASVLKNTGELFF
len: 14; v_gene: TRBV27; j_gene: TRBJ1-4; CDR3aa: CASSTPGQGEKLFF
len: 16; v_gene: TRBV2; j_gene: TRBJ1-3; CDR3aa: CASSEGTGGSGNTIYF
len: 17; v_gene: TRBV4-3; j_gene: TRBJ2-1; CDR3aa: CASSQELRSRFYNEQFF
len: 15; v_gene: TRBV30; j_gene: TRBJ1-3; CDR3aa: CAWSDPRWAGNTIYF
len: 13; v_gene: TRBV11-2; j_gene: TRBJ1-5; CDR3aa: CASSPGTTQPQHF
len: 12; v_gene: TRBV9; j_gene: TRBJ1-5; CDR3aa: CASSVYDQPQHF